This is a list of T cell receptor beta chains from one sample in a study of T cells after yellow fever vaccination. TCRdb re-called the 5' RACE reads through MiXCR, storing one row per CDR3 protein. This table holds 150,000 to 200,000 distinct CDR3 sequences, about 7% found once. Sequencing was performed on CD4+ T cells sorted from PBMCs, taken about 5 days after the first yellow fever vaccination. Receptors originate from a young man who received the YFV17D yellow fever vaccine. Both conserved end residues are part of each CDR3. The order of the fields is J gene, clone size, V gene, D gene, CDR3 DNA, CDR3 protein. The D gene is left open where the match is weak. The size of a clone is reported for some rows only, either as once, few or many, or as a class for expanded clones.

j_gene: TRBJ2-7
abundance: .
v_gene: TRBV13
d_gene: .
CDR3nt: TGTGCCAGCAGCTTAGGCCCTGGGGGCGGAAGGTACGAGCAGTACTTC
CDR3aa: CASSLGPGGGRYEQYF

j_gene: TRBJ2-2
abundance: .
v_gene: TRBV5-1
d_gene: TRBD2
CDR3nt: TGCGCCAGCAGCTTGGATCCAGCGGGGGGCGGAACCGGGGAGCTGTTTTTT
CDR3aa: CASSLDPAGGGTGELFF

j_gene: TRBJ2-1
abundance: .
v_gene: TRBV4-3
d_gene: .
CDR3nt: TGCGCCAGCAGCCAGACCTTGGTCGTAACTAGCATCGATGAGCAGTTCTTC
CDR3aa: CASSQTLVVTSIDEQFF

j_gene: TRBJ2-2
abundance: few
v_gene: TRBV30
d_gene: .
CDR3nt: TGTGCCTGGAGGGAGTCAGGAGGCACCGGGGAGCTGTTTTTT
CDR3aa: CAWRESGGTGELFF

j_gene: TRBJ2-5
abundance: few
v_gene: TRBV5-4
d_gene: .
CDR3nt: TGTGCCAGCAGCTTAGTGGCGGCGGAACCCCAAGAGACCCAGTACTTC
CDR3aa: CASSLVAAEPQETQYF

j_gene: TRBJ2-3
abundance: few
v_gene: TRBV5-1
d_gene: .
CDR3nt: TGCGCCAGCAGGGTGGGGACTGAAGATACGCAGTATTTT
CDR3aa: CASRVGTEDTQYF

j_gene: TRBJ1-5
abundance: few
v_gene: TRBV4-1
d_gene: .
CDR3nt: TGCGCCAGCAGCTCCGTAGGGGGGCCCCAGCATTTT
CDR3aa: CASSSVGGPQHF

j_gene: TRBJ2-5
abundance: many
v_gene: TRBV5-1
d_gene: TRBD1
CDR3nt: TGCGCCAGCATCGGACAGGCGTACCAAGAGACCCAGTACTTC
CDR3aa: CASIGQAYQETQYF

j_gene: TRBJ1-2
abundance: .
v_gene: TRBV25-1
d_gene: .
CDR3nt: TGTGCCAGCAGTCCCGGGGGAGGGGACTATGGCTACACCTTC
CDR3aa: CASSPGGGDYGYTF

j_gene: TRBJ2-7
abundance: few
v_gene: TRBV10-2
d_gene: TRBD2
CDR3nt: TGCGCCAGCAGACTAGCGGGGGCCTACGAGCAGTACTTC
CDR3aa: CASRLAGAYEQYF

j_gene: TRBJ2-3
abundance: .
v_gene: TRBV10-1
d_gene: TRBD1
CDR3nt: TGCGCCAGCAGCTCGGGACAGGGGGATACGCAGTATTTT
CDR3aa: CASSSGQGDTQYF

j_gene: TRBJ1-2
abundance: few
v_gene: TRBV18
d_gene: .
CDR3nt: TGTGCCAGCTCGGGGAGTGCAGGGGATCCCTCCGGCTACACCTTC
CDR3aa: CASSGSAGDPSGYTF

j_gene: TRBJ2-5
abundance: many
v_gene: TRBV20-1
d_gene: .
CDR3nt: TGCAGTGCTAGAGCTCGGTTTCCAGAGACCCAGTACTTC
CDR3aa: CSARARFPETQYF

j_gene: TRBJ1-1
abundance: many
v_gene: TRBV11-2
d_gene: .
CDR3nt: TGTGCCAGCAGCACCCGCGCGGACAGGAACACTGAAGCTTTCTTT
CDR3aa: CASSTRADRNTEAFF

j_gene: TRBJ1-4
abundance: many
v_gene: TRBV7-9
d_gene: .
CDR3nt: TGTGCCAGCAGCGGACTAACTGATGGAAAACTGTTTTTT
CDR3aa: CASSGLTDGKLFF

j_gene: TRBJ1-2
abundance: many
v_gene: TRBV29-1
d_gene: .
CDR3nt: TGCAGCGCGGGGCATGGCGGGTATGGCTACACCTTC
CDR3aa: CSAGHGGYGYTF

j_gene: TRBJ1-1
abundance: .
v_gene: TRBV6-4
d_gene: TRBD1
CDR3nt: TGTGCCAGCAGTCGGGACAGGGCTACTGAAGCTTTCTTT
CDR3aa: CASSRDRATEAFF

j_gene: TRBJ2-2
abundance: many
v_gene: TRBV7-9
d_gene: .
CDR3nt: TGTGCCAGCAGCTTAACAGGCAGCACCGGGGAGCTGTTTTTT
CDR3aa: CASSLTGSTGELFF

j_gene: TRBJ2-4
abundance: few
v_gene: TRBV7-9
d_gene: .
CDR3nt: TGTGCCAGCAGCCCCGGGGGCTGGAACATTCAGTACTTC
CDR3aa: CASSPGGWNIQYF

j_gene: TRBJ2-1
abundance: many
v_gene: TRBV20-1
d_gene: .
CDR3nt: TGCAGTGCTCTCATGCATGAGCAGTTCTTC
CDR3aa: CSALMHEQFF

j_gene: TRBJ1-3
abundance: many
v_gene: TRBV12-3/TRBV12-4
d_gene: TRBD1
CDR3nt: TGTGCCAGCAGTTTATTAACAGGGGGTGGAAACACCATATATTTT
CDR3aa: CASSLLTGGGNTIYF

j_gene: TRBJ2-1
abundance: many
v_gene: TRBV7-2
d_gene: TRBD1
CDR3nt: TGTGCCAGCAGCCCGACAGGGACGGGTCAGTTCTTC
CDR3aa: CASSPTGTGQFF

j_gene: TRBJ1-1
abundance: .
v_gene: TRBV11-2
d_gene: TRBD1
CDR3nt: TGTGCCAGCAGCTTAGACGGACAGGGGGCCGCTGAAGCTTTCTTT
CDR3aa: CASSLDGQGAAEAFF

j_gene: TRBJ2-2
abundance: many
v_gene: TRBV4-3
d_gene: .
CDR3nt: TGCGCCAGCAGCCGCAACTCAGGGGTTGCCGGGGAGCTGTTTTTT
CDR3aa: CASSRNSGVAGELFF

j_gene: TRBJ1-2
abundance: many
v_gene: TRBV3-1
d_gene: .
CDR3nt: TGTGCCAGCAGCCAAGTGTCAGAAGGAGGCTACACCTTC
CDR3aa: CASSQVSEGGYTF

j_gene: TRBJ2-5
abundance: few
v_gene: TRBV7-2
d_gene: .
CDR3nt: TGTGCCAGCAGCTTAGCGAGGACAACACAAGAGACCCAGTACTTC
CDR3aa: CASSLARTTQETQYF

j_gene: TRBJ2-2
abundance: .
v_gene: TRBV18
d_gene: .
CDR3nt: TGTGCCAGCTCACCGAACAACGGGGAGCTGTTTTTT
CDR3aa: CASSPNNGELFF

j_gene: TRBJ2-2
abundance: few
v_gene: TRBV11-1
d_gene: TRBD2
CDR3nt: TGTGCCAGCAGCATCCTCGTGCCATGGACTAGCGGGGGCCTCGGGGAGCTGTTTTTT
CDR3aa: CASSILVPWTSGGLGELFF

j_gene: TRBJ2-2
abundance: .
v_gene: TRBV6-5
d_gene: .
CDR3nt: TGTGCCAGCAGTTACCTTCCGGGGTCGGGCGGGGAGCTGTTTTTT
CDR3aa: CASSYLPGSGGELFF

j_gene: TRBJ2-3
abundance: many
v_gene: TRBV29-1
d_gene: .
CDR3nt: TGCAGCGCAATCGACTTGGGAACCCTAATAGATACGCAGTATTTT
CDR3aa: CSAIDLGTLIDTQYF

j_gene: TRBJ2-3
abundance: few
v_gene: TRBV28
d_gene: TRBD2
CDR3nt: TGTGCCAGCACCATCCCACAGGGACTAGCGGCCACAGATACGCAGTATTTT
CDR3aa: CASTIPQGLAATDTQYF

j_gene: TRBJ1-2
abundance: few
v_gene: TRBV7-9
d_gene: TRBD1
CDR3nt: TGTGCCAGCAGCTTCTTCGATAGGGGGCTCGCTGGCTACACCTTC
CDR3aa: CASSFFDRGLAGYTF